This TCR beta chain was identified in a study of T-cell memory formation after mild COVID-19. For the study at large: Clusters were largely donor specific. Study-level points and caveats: Whereas later expanders leaned CD4+, clones contracting day 15 to 85 showed a balanced CD4/CD8 makeup.

TCR alpha and TCR beta cDNA libraries carrying sample barcodes and UMIs were produced by 5'RACE using constant-segment primers. One entry per CDR3 protein results from TCRdb running MiXCR on the 5' RACE reads. There are more than 150,000 distinct CDR3 sequences in the sample; roughly 12% occur only once, and roughly 3.8% lies in the top ten. The CDR3 spans 17 residues. Looked up from germline, CDR1 is SGHTA and CDR2 is FQGNSA. V was pared by 2 bases and J by 0 bases, with 16 bases between. The sample holds many counts of this clonotype. Its matching antigen is unknown. The clonotype originates from a man aged 18-30 years who had mild COVID-19 (a few samples of this study predate the infection). Cell type and time point are not known. The J gene is TRBJ2-5, the V gene TRBV7-2, with D unclear. The source material was PBMCs or a T cell subset sorted from them (not recorded which). Written as DNA, the CDR3 is TGTGCCAGCAGCTTATCGCCCTGGCACGGTGACCAAGAGACCCAGTACTTC. This sequence encodes CASSLSPWHGDQETQYF.